This T cell receptor beta chain was identified during a study of technical replicates of blood from a handful of donors (dated by TCRdb to the late 2010s). Library preparation employed the immunoSEQ multiplex PCR assay. TCRdb mirrors the immuneACCESS table, restricted to in-frame sequences. Some clones are absent from its copies; in checked studies, under half trace to an unresolved V gene, and the reason for the others is unknown. The sample includes about 84,000 clones, with roughly 97% observed a single time. 0.15% to 0.2% of the sample goes to the ten largest clones. To note about this clone: Its antigen is still unknown. One base away there is no much larger clone; base qualities are not given.

The origin of this receptor is a human donor in good health. The sequencing input was T cells isolated from PBMCs.

This receptor has the CDR3 CASSATGTGGVGNQPQHF. The DNA sequence reads TGTGCCAGCAGTGCAACCGGGACAGGGGGCGTCGGAAATCAGCCCCAGCATTTT. The chain is assembled from TRBV27 and TRBJ1-5; a stretch of 12 junction bases matches TRBD1. Trimming accounts for 5 bases at V and 4 bases at J, while the number of junction bases matched to no gene is 12. From the cysteine up to the phenylalanine, the CDR3 has a length of 18 residues. Only the CDR3 DNA stays, 54 bases, in frame from base 1. For CDR1 and CDR2, the germline V gene (reference sequence) lists MNHEY and SMNVEV.